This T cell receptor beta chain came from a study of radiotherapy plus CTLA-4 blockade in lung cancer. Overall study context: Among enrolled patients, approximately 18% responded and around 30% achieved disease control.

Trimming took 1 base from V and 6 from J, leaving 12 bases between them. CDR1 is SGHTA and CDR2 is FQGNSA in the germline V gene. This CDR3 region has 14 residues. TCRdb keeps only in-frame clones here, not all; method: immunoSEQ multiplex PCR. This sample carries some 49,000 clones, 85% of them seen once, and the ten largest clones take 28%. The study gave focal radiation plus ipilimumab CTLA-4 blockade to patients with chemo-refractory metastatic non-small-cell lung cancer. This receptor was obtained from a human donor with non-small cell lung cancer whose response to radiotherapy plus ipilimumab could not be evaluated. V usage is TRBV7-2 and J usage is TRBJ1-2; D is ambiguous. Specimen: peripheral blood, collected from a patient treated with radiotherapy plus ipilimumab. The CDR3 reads CASSLEVRPNGYTF. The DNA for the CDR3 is TGTGCCAGCAGCTTAGAGGTGAGGCCAAATGGCTACACCTTC.